The 25 T cell receptor beta chains presented below share a single source sample, sequenced in a study of immune cell composition in non-small cell lung cancer (dated by TCRdb to 2016 to 2017). Library method: the immunoSEQ multiplex PCR assay. TCRdb's version of the immuneACCESS table is confined to in-frame rearrangements and falls short of the full clone set. An unresolved V gene accounts for under half of the shortfall where checked; the remainder is of unknown origin. This sample holds 4,800 or so clones; roughly four fifths were observed only once. Roughly a tenth of the sample belongs to the ten largest clones. The source material was lung tumor tissue. The origin of the receptors is a human donor with non-small cell lung cancer.

This chain connects TRBV6-1 to TRBJ1-5; TRBD1 matches 8 bases. The V segment lost 6 bases and the J segment 3 bases; nucleotides outside the gene matches: 7. CDR1 and CDR2 (germline): MNHNS, SASEGT. This CDR3 spans 15 amino acids. The CDR3 DNA reads TGTGCCAGCAGACTAGACAGGGGTGACAATCAGCCCCAGCATTTT. It yields the protein CASRLDRGDNQPQHF.

The chain couples TRBV5-1 to TRBJ2-5, with 7 bases lining up with TRBD1. Losses at the gene ends were 4 bases for V and 1 base for J; bases not matched to a gene: 4. CDR3 length: 14 residues. The germline CDR1 and CDR2 sequences are SGHRS and YFSETQ. The CDR3 DNA reads TGCGCCAGCAGCCCGGGGACAGTCCAAGAGACCCAGTACTTC. Residues: CASSPGTVQETQYF.

The CDR3 region has the DNA TGTGCCAGCAGTCGACCAGGAATGTCAGCCAAAAACATTCAGTACTTC. Amino acid sequence: CASSRPGMSAKNIQYF. The chain uses TRBV7-2 and TRBJ2-4, with no clear D. The CDR3 length is 16 residues. Looked up from germline, CDR1 is SGHTA and CDR2 is FQGNSA. V lost 6 bases and J 0 bases, leaving 15 bases between the germline ends.

This clone has a handful of counts. This chain joins TRBV6-5 and TRBJ2-1, with TRBD2 matching over 10 bases. The CDR3 consists of 15 residues. The junction had 10 bases not matched to a gene; V was cut back by 7 bases and J by 7 bases. Looked up from germline, CDR1 is MNHEY and CDR2 is SVGAGI. The CDR3 loop reads CASMALAGVRNEQFF. CDR3 sequence (DNA): TGTGCCAGCATGGCGCTAGCGGGGGTTAGGAATGAGCAGTTCTTC.

This rearrangement joins TRBV9 to TRBJ2-7; 9 bases align to TRBD2. The CDR3 sequence is 15 residues long. V lost 4 bases, J lost 2 bases, and 7 bases stayed unmatched. CDR1 SGDLS and CDR2 YYNGEE come from the germline V gene. CDR3 sequence reads: CASSRQTSGTYEQYF. For the CDR3, the DNA is TGTGCCAGCAGCCGCCAGACTAGCGGAACCTACGAGCAGTACTTC.

This clone was observed a handful of times. This chain uses TRBV7-3 with TRBJ2-1, with 10 bases lining up with TRBD2. CDR1 is SGHTA, CDR2 FQGTGA, per germline. CDR3 size: 16 residues. Germline trimming cut 2 bases from V and 8 bases from J; bases unmatched to any gene: 9. The CDR3 protein is CASSLGVLAGADEQFF. CDR3 nucleotide sequence: TGTGCCAGCAGCTTAGGAGTCCTAGCGGGAGCGGATGAGCAGTTCTTC.

This chain connects TRBV4-2 to TRBJ2-1; 11 bases agree with TRBD2. The germline V gene encodes CDR1 LGHNA and CDR2 YNFKEQ. The V gene end was trimmed by 2 bases and the J gene end by 2 bases; junction bases not matched to a gene: 14. This CDR3 region has 20 residues. CDR3 amino acids: CASSQLLAGGESAPYNEQFF. In nucleotides, the CDR3 is TGTGCCAGCAGCCAATTGCTAGCGGGAGGTGAGTCGGCTCCCTACAATGAGCAGTTCTTC.

This chain joins TRBV4-1 and TRBJ2-5, with 8 bases that match TRBD2. The J call may be faulty, since TRBJ2-7 better matches the DNA end. The CDR3 is made up of 16 amino acids. Germline loops: CDR1 MGHRA, CDR2 YSYEKL. The CDR3 spells CASSQDDRSGGYEQYF. The DNA for the CDR3 is TGCGCCAGCAGCCAAGATGATAGGAGCGGGGGTTACGAGCAGTACTTC.

CDR3 region: CATGWDTNQPQHF. DNA for the CDR3: TGCGCCACCGGATGGGACACAAATCAGCCCCAGCATTTT. V and J are TRBV10-2 and TRBJ1-5, with D maybe TRBD1 (6 bases). Trimming shortened V by 10 bases and J by 4 bases, and 14 bases separated the two germline ends. This CDR3 region has 13 residues. Germline CDR1 and CDR2: WSHSY and SAAADI.

The V call is TRBV28, the J call TRBJ1-5; possible D gene TRBD1, 6 bases. Germline CDR1 is MDHEN and CDR2 is SYDVKM. V was shortened by 5 bases and J by 1 base, with 9 bases between the two germline ends. The CDR3 spans 14 residues. The CDR3 DNA reads as TGTGCCAGCAGTACCACAGGGAGCAATCAGCCCCAGCATTTT. Its translation: CASSTTGSNQPQHF. The complete variable domain, with remaining parts taken from reference TRBV28 and TRBJ1-5, reads DVKVTQSSRYLVKRTGEKVFLECVQDMDHENMFWYRQDPGLGLRLIYFSYDVKMKEKGDIPEGYSVSREKKERFSLILESASTNQTSMYLCASSTTGSNQPQHFGDGTRLSIL.

This clone appeared a few times. The chain carries TRBV27 and TRBJ1-2; 8 bases align to TRBD1. The CDR3 sequence is 15 residues long. V lost 2 bases, J lost 4 bases, and 6 bases stayed unmatched. Germline V gene data show CDR1 as MNHEY and CDR2 as SMNVEV (reference sequence). In DNA, the CDR3 is TGTGCCAGCAGTTTACTTACAGGGGGGACCTATGGCTACACCTTC. This translates into CASSLLTGGTYGYTF.

The rearrangement joins TRBV5-6 to TRBJ1-6; TRBD1 matches 9 bases. This CDR3 spans 15 amino acids. Germline lookup yields CDR1 SGHDT and CDR2 YYEEEE. With 2 bases clipped from V and 10 bases from J, the junction kept 7 bases outside the gene matches. CDR3 in amino acids: CASSFWDRVGSPLHF. CDR3 nucleotide sequence: TGTGCCAGCAGCTTTTGGGACAGGGTAGGCTCACCCCTCCACTTT. Filled out from reference TRBV5-6 and TRBJ1-6, the complete variable domain reads DAGVTQSPTHLIKTRGQQVTLRCSPKSGHDTVSWYQQALGQGPQFIFQYYEEEERQRGNFPDRFSGHQFPNYSSELNVNALLLGDSALYLCASSFWDRVGSPLHFGNGTRLTVT.

CDR3 DNA: TGTGCCAGCAGCGTGAGTCCCGATGGAGAGACCCAGTACTTC. It encodes CASSVSPDGETQYF. The V and J genes are TRBV9 and TRBJ2-5; D unclear. The germline V and J ends were trimmed by 2 bases and 4 bases, with 12 bases remaining between them. Germline assignment: CDR1 SGDLS and CDR2 YYNGEE. This CDR3 contains 14 residues. Looking up the rest from reference TRBV9 and TRBJ2-5 gives the full variable domain: DSGVTQTPKHLITATGQRVTLRCSPRSGDLSVYWYQQSLDQGLQFLIQYYNGEERAKGNILERFSAQQFPDLHSELNLSSLELGDSALYFCASSVSPDGETQYFGPGTRLLVL.

The genes are TRBV11-2 and TRBJ2-5; 8 nucleotides line up with TRBD2. The CDR3 totals 15 residues. Germline values: CDR1 SGHAT, CDR2 FQNNGV. Trimming took 4 bases from V and 4 from J; bases not matched to a gene: 8. For the CDR3, the DNA is TGTGCCAGCAGCTCAGAGACTAGCGTTTCAGAGACCCAGTACTTC. Its translation is CASSSETSVSETQYF.

CDR3 coding DNA: TGTGCCAGCAGCTTAGTCACTCCCATGAATACGCAGTATTTT. This gives the protein CASSLVTPMNTQYF. The chain uses TRBV7-2 and TRBJ2-3; D unclear. The length of the CDR3 is 14 residues. Germline CDR1 SGHTA, CDR2 FQGNSA. Deletions cut 1 base from V and 7 bases from J, with 12 bases between.

The chain employs TRBV7-8 and TRBJ2-5; a possible D gene is TRBD2 (6 bases). Germline V lookup: CDR1 SGHVS, CDR2 FQNEAQ. There are 14 residues in the CDR3. V was clipped by 6 bases and J by 7 bases, with 18 bases between them. As DNA, the CDR3 is TGTGCCAGCAGGGCCTTAGCGGATCTTCGGACCCAGTACTTC. Protein sequence: CASRALADLRTQYF.

V and J are TRBV6-5 and TRBJ1-1, with 9 bases lining up with TRBD1. Trimming removed 8 bases from V and 1 base from J; junction bases left unmatched: 8. CDR1 is MNHEY and CDR2 is SVGAGI in the germline V gene. The CDR3 is 15 residues long. CDR3 sequence (DNA): TGTGCCAGCCAGAGCCTGGGACAGGGGAACACTGAAGCTTTCTTT. Protein product: CASQSLGQGNTEAFF.

This sequence joins TRBV7-8 and TRBJ2-5; possibly TRBD2 for D (5 bases). The CDR3 length is 18 residues. V lost 3 bases and J lost 4, with 24 bases in between. The V gene's germline CDR1 is SGHVS and CDR2 FQNEAQ. As DNA, the CDR3 is TGTGCCAGCAGCTTTCCTCAAGGAGACTACAACCTCCGAGAGACCCAGTACTTC. Its protein is CASSFPQGDYNLRETQYF.

This chain joins TRBV27 and TRBJ2-1; D perhaps matches TRBD1 (6 bases). The CDR3 loop spans 14 amino acids. Trimming took 0 bases from V and 4 from J, leaving 7 bases between them. Looked up from germline, CDR1 is MNHEY and CDR2 is SMNVEV (reference sequence). CDR3 nucleotides: TGTGCCAGCAGTTTATCGACAGGTTACAATGAGCAGTTCTTC. Protein: CASSLSTGYNEQFF.

The J gene is TRBJ1-5, the V gene TRBV4-3; 8 bases agree with TRBD1. The V gene's germline CDR1 is LGHNA and CDR2 YSLEER. The CDR3 sequence is 14 residues long. The V and J ends lost 0 bases and 5 bases, in that order; junction bases with no gene match: 0. The CDR3 protein is CASSQEQGDQPQHF. CDR3 sequence (DNA): TGCGCCAGCAGCCAAGAACAGGGGGATCAGCCCCAGCATTTT.

The genes are TRBV7-9 and TRBJ1-2; D gene uncertain. Trimming left V 2 bases short and J 0 bases short, with 10 bases between. The V gene's germline CDR1 is SEHNR and CDR2 FQNEAQ (reference sequence). The CDR3 covers 15 residues. The DNA of the CDR3 is TGTGCCAGCAGCTTACAAGGGAGTACTAACTATGGCTACACCTTC. Encoded protein: CASSLQGSTNYGYTF.

The genes are TRBV30 and TRBJ1-1; possible D gene TRBD1, 5 bases. V lost 5 bases and J lost 5, with 18 bases in between. The CDR3 length is 14 residues. Germline assignment: CDR1 GTSNPN and CDR2 SVGIG (reference sequence). The CDR3 DNA reads TGTGCCTGGGGGCTGGGGCAGCCAAATACTGAAGCTTTCTTT. This gives the protein CAWGLGQPNTEAFF.

J is TRBJ2-5 and V is TRBV7-2; 8 bases align to TRBD2. V lost 2 bases and J lost 5; bases outside the gene matches: 4. Germline CDR1 is SGHTA and CDR2 is FQGNSA. The CDR3 spans 14 residues. CDR3 amino acids: CASSLRGGPETQYF. For the CDR3, the DNA is TGTGCCAGCAGCTTACGGGGGGGGCCTGAGACCCAGTACTTC.

V gene TRBV4-3 combines with J gene TRBJ1-5, with D maybe TRBD1 (6 bases). V gave up 0 bases and J gave up 2 bases, with 14 bases separating them. Germline V gene sequence: CDR1 LGHNA, CDR2 YSLEER. The CDR3 spans 17 residues. Written as DNA, the CDR3 is TGCGCCAGCAGCCAAGACGGGCAGGGGTGGGGCAATCAGCCCCAGCATTTT. The encoded protein is CASSQDGQGWGNQPQHF.

This chain uses TRBV5-5 with TRBJ2-7; D gene ambiguous. CDR3 length equals 12 residues. V lost 2 bases and J lost 3, with 6 bases in between. Germline CDR1 SGHKS, CDR2 YYEKEE (reference sequence). DNA for the CDR3: TGTGCCAGCAGCTTCTTTAACTACGAGCAGTACTTC. Protein product: CASSFFNYEQYF.